These T cell receptor beta chains were read from a single sample in a study of T cell repertoires in cytomegalovirus infection. TCRdb re-called the reads through MiXCR, storing one row per CDR3 protein. The sample holds roughly 150,000 distinct CDR3 sequences, about 15% seen once. Sequenced: CD8+ T cells from PBMCs. The receptors were sampled from a human donor in good health (CMV status not recorded). Some clones in this sample may be carry-over from other donors' samples. CDR3s include the opening cysteine and the closing phenylalanine or tryptophan. A D gene is named only where the DNA matches it firmly.

CASSPGAESHLDTQYF | TRBJ2-3 | TRBV7-9 | -
CASSLKAPWETNTEAFF | TRBJ1-1 | TRBV7-2 | -
CSVETGSAKNIQYF | TRBJ2-4 | TRBV29-1 | -
CASSPSGDGEQFF | TRBJ2-1 | TRBV7-3 | TRBD2
CASSLELVEQFF | TRBJ2-1 | TRBV7-2 | -
CASTSSPGDEQFF | TRBJ2-1 | TRBV7-6 | -
CASSPRQESADTQYF | TRBJ2-3 | TRBV4-1 | -
CASSLSRAVGTGELFF | TRBJ2-2 | TRBV13 | -
CASSPLAEPNNVQFF | TRBJ2-1 | TRBV7-2 | TRBD2
CASSPREGAGYNEQFF | TRBJ2-1 | TRBV27 | TRBD2